A single sample is the source of the 5 T cell receptor beta chains below, sequenced in a study of blood T cells in healthy people across ages. Sample-barcoded 5' priming and a J-beta primer mix drove a second PCR of 7 to 11 cycles. TCRdb re-analysed the 5' RACE reads in MiXCR, keeping a single row per CDR3 protein. The top ten hold approximately 20% of the sample, which has hundreds of thousands of distinct CDR3 sequences, roughly 60% seen once. Material: blood. All receptors derive from a man younger than 40 in good health.

This clonotype has just a few counts. V gene TRBV5-4 combines with J gene TRBJ2-3, with D tentatively TRBD2 (5 bases). Germline CDR1 is SGHNT and CDR2 is YYREEE (reference sequence). The CDR3 consists of 15 residues. V lost 3 bases and J 6 bases, leaving 17 bases between the germline ends. The CDR3 DNA sequence: TGTGCCAGCAGCTCTTTCTGGGCCCCGGGGGATACGCAGTATTTT. It codes for CASSSFWAPGDTQYF. The entire variable domain, with the rest obtained from reference TRBV5-4 and TRBJ2-3, is as follows: ETGVTQSPTHLIKTRGQQVTLRCSSQSGHNTVSWYQQALGQGPQFIFQYYREEENGRGNFPPRFSGLQFPNYSSELNVNALELDDSALYLCASSSFWAPGDTQYFGPGTRLTVL.

This sequence joins TRBV27 and TRBJ2-5, with a weak D call TRBD1 (6 bases). This CDR3 spans 17 amino acids. Germline V lookup: CDR1 MNHEY, CDR2 SMNVEV (reference sequence). Trimming took off 9 bases at V and 2 bases at J, with 25 bases between the two ends. CDR3 amino acids: CASRAQLSRGFQETQYF. The CDR3 DNA is TGTGCCAGTAGGGCGCAACTCAGCAGGGGATTTCAAGAGACCCAGTACTTC.

The chain joins TRBV9 to TRBJ2-1, with D perhaps TRBD1 (6 bases). V dropped 4 bases and J dropped 6 bases, with 23 bases sitting between them. Germline V lookup: CDR1 SGDLS, CDR2 YYNGEE. The CDR3 sequence is 17 residues long. The CDR3 is CASSFTWGHRGRNEQFF. CDR3 DNA: TGTGCCAGCAGCTTTACTTGGGGACACCGAGGGCGCAATGAGCAGTTCTTC. The full variable domain, with the rest looked up from reference TRBV9 and TRBJ2-1, is DSGVTQTPKHLITATGQRVTLRCSPRSGDLSVYWYQQSLDQGLQFLIQYYNGEERAKGNILERFSAQQFPDLHSELNLSSLELGDSALYFCASSFTWGHRGRNEQFFGPGTRLTVL.

V is TRBV27 and J is TRBJ1-1; D remains ambiguous. CDR1 and CDR2 (germline): MNHEY, SMNVEV (reference sequence). Deletions cut 7 bases from V and 2 bases from J, with 8 bases between. The CDR3 extends over 12 amino acids. The CDR3 loop is CASIKGNTEAFF. The CDR3, as DNA: TGTGCCAGCATTAAGGGTAACACTGAAGCTTTCTTT.

The V call is TRBV5-1, the J call TRBJ2-5; a weak D match, TRBD2 (5 bases). The CDR3 sequence is 14 residues long. V gave up 7 bases and J gave up 0 bases, with 13 bases separating them. The germline gives CDR1 SGHRS, CDR2 YFSETQ. The CDR3 loop reads CASSSGRYQETQYF. In DNA form, the CDR3 reads TGCGCCAGCTCCAGCGGCAGGTACCAAGAGACCCAGTACTTC.